Presented here are 13 T cell receptor beta chains from one specimen sequenced in a study of blood T cell repertoires in COVID-19. Data came from immunoSEQ multiplex PCR; TCRdb stores just in-frame clones and leaves some out. This sample has approximately 330,000 clones, with roughly 86% found just once. The sample was peripheral blood. The receptors come from a man aged 30 to 45 with COVID-19, enrolled during active disease.

V and J are TRBV28 and TRBJ2-7; no clear D. Per germline, CDR1 MDHEN and CDR2 SYDVKM. With 6 bases removed from V and 0 bases from J, the gap between germline ends came to 15 bases. The CDR3 sequence is 15 residues long. The CDR3 loop reads CASRISGSTSYEQYF. CDR3 bases: TGTGCCAGCAGAATATCCGGGTCAACCTCCTACGAGCAGTACTTC.

V and J are TRBV18 and TRBJ1-1; D gene ambiguous. The V and J ends lost 0 bases and 8 bases respectively, with 10 bases between them. The CDR3 is made up of 13 amino acids. Germline lookup yields CDR1 KGHSH and CDR2 LQKENI. The CDR3 DNA follows: TGTGCCAGCTCACCACCGATGGTCAGGGAAGCTTTCTTT. It specifies CASSPPMVREAFF.

This clone was detected only once. V is TRBV30 and J is TRBJ2-3; 8 nucleotides align to TRBD2. The CDR3 runs 19 residues. The V gene end was trimmed by 6 bases and the J gene end by 2 bases; junction bases not matched to a gene: 22. Germline CDR1 and CDR2: GTSNPN and SVGIG (reference sequence). This CDR3 reads CACPLERESSVSFTDTQYF. The CDR3 nucleotides read TGTGCCTGCCCGCTTGAGCGGGAGTCATCAGTATCTTTCACAGATACGCAGTATTTT.

CDR3 sequence reads: CASSQAGGEQYF. The DNA for the CDR3 is TGTGCCAGCAGCCAAGCCGGAGGCGAGCAGTACTTC. The rearrangement uses TRBV4-2 and TRBJ2-7; D perhaps matches TRBD2 (5 bases). Germline-derived CDR1 and CDR2 are LGHNA and YNFKEQ. The CDR3 is made up of 12 amino acids. Trimming removed 1 base at V and 6 bases at J, with 7 bases between.

CDR3 region: CASSLDRLSEGEKLFF. In DNA, the CDR3 is TGTGCCAGCAGCTTGGACAGGTTATCGGAGGGTGAAAAACTGTTTTTT. The chain employs TRBV5-6 and TRBJ1-4; possible D gene TRBD1, 5 bases. Germline CDR1 SGHDT, CDR2 YYEEEE. V shed 0 bases and J shed 7 bases, with 16 bases lying between them. CDR3 size: 16 residues.

V usage is TRBV7-2 and J usage is TRBJ2-7; TRBD2 might be the D (5 bases). V was trimmed by 0 bases and J by 7 bases, leaving 10 bases between them. The CDR3 extends over 13 amino acids. Germline V gene lookup returns CDR1 SGHTA and CDR2 FQGNSA. The CDR3 DNA is TGTGCCAGCAGCTTAGCCGGCCGGGGTGAGCAGTACTTC. It translates to CASSLAGRGEQYF.

A single count supports this clone. V and J are TRBV4-2 and TRBJ1-4, with D uncertain. The CDR3 runs to 15 residues. Trimming stripped 0 bases from V and 8 bases from J, with 13 bases between. The germline CDR1 and CDR2 sequences are LGHNA and YNFKEQ. CDR3 region: CASSQEGGIGEKLFF. The CDR3 DNA reads as TGTGCCAGCAGCCAAGAGGGCGGGATCGGGGAAAAACTGTTTTTT.

J is TRBJ1-4 and V is TRBV12-3 or TRBV12-4, with D maybe TRBD1 (6 bases). V was trimmed by 5 bases and J by 11 bases, leaving 15 bases between them. The CDR3 totals 13 residues. The CDR3 DNA follows: TGTGCCAGCAGTCACGGGGACCAGGGGAAACTGTTTTTT. It is translated as CASSHGDQGKLFF.

The chain joins TRBV27 to TRBJ1-1, with D possibly TRBD1 on 5 matching bases. Germline-derived CDR1 and CDR2 are MNHEY and SMNVEV (reference sequence). The CDR3 covers 13 residues. Trimming removed 6 bases from V and 2 bases from J, with 10 bases in between. DNA of the CDR3: TGTGCCAGCAGCCCGCAGGGTAACACTGAAGCTTTCTTT. Translating it yields CASSPQGNTEAFF.

The V and J genes are TRBV9 and TRBJ2-1, with 7 bases aligning to TRBD1. The CDR3 consists of 16 residues. V lost 0 bases and J lost 0; bases outside the gene matches: 3. Germline V gene lookup returns CDR1 SGDLS and CDR2 YYNGEE. For the CDR3, the DNA is TGTGCCAGCAGCGTAGTGGGGGACAGCTCCTACAATGAGCAGTTCTTC. It translates to CASSVVGDSSYNEQFF.

V gene TRBV7-2 combines with J gene TRBJ2-6; TRBD1 matches 8 bases. Germline V gives CDR1 SGHTA, CDR2 FQGNSA. V dropped 5 bases and J dropped 2; count of bases not matched to a gene: 8. This CDR3 has 17 residues. The CDR3 bases are TGTGCCAGCAGCCTACCTGCAGGGGGCCCTGGGGCCAACGTCCTGACTTTC. Protein: CASSLPAGGPGANVLTF. The full variable domain, completed using reference TRBV7-2 and TRBJ2-6, is GAGVSQSPSNKVTEKGKDVELRCDPISGHTALYWYRQSLGQGLEFLIYFQGNSAPDKSGLPSDRFSAERTGGSVSTLTIQRTQQEDSAVYLCASSLPAGGPGANVLTFGAGSRLTVL.

The chain combines TRBV7-9 with TRBJ1-2; TRBD1 is a possible D gene (5 bases). The CDR3 is 18 amino acids. V dropped 5 bases and J dropped 0 bases, with 22 bases sitting between them. CDR1 is SEHNR, CDR2 FQNEAQ, per germline (reference sequence). This chain's CDR3 is CASSPSAGRQLTNYGYTF. CDR3 bases: TGTGCCAGCAGCCCTTCGGCAGGACGACAGCTTACTAACTATGGCTACACCTTC.

This chain links TRBV7-2 with TRBJ1-1, with 9 bases fitting TRBD1. V shed 5 bases, J shed 2 bases, and the junction held 9 bases outside the gene matches. This CDR3 region has 16 residues. CDR1 is SGHTA, CDR2 FQGNSA, per germline. The CDR3 nucleotides are TGTGCCAGCAGCGGACGGACAGGGGTAGGAAACACTGAAGCTTTCTTT. Protein product: CASSGRTGVGNTEAFF.